These 30 T cell receptor beta chains were sequenced from one sample in a study of cytomegalovirus exposure and HLA in healthy donors. Researchers ran the PCR with 60 Vbeta and 13 Jbeta primers. The table came from immunoSEQ multiplex PCR; TCRdb's copy has only in-frame clones and leaves some out. In the table there are more than 95,000 clones, around four fifths of which are singletons. Sequenced sample: PBMCs. The receptors come from a woman aged 40 to 49 in good health and CMV-seropositive.

This clone was counted between two and nine times. The chain employs TRBV10-3 and TRBJ2-3; 11 bases are a match to TRBD2. J gave up 4 bases and V 3 bases, and 9 bases lay outside the gene matches. The CDR3 runs to 17 residues. Germline lookup yields CDR1 ENHRY and CDR2 SYGVKD. CDR3 bases: TGTGCCATCAGTGACTTCGTAGCGGGAGGGCGGGCAGATACGCAGTATTTT. This codes for CAISDFVAGGRADTQYF.

The chain couples TRBV14 to TRBJ2-2; 8 nucleotides agree with TRBD2. CDR3 size: 16 residues. Germline V gene lookup returns CDR1 SGHDN and CDR2 FVKESK. Trimming took 3 bases from V and 5 from J; bases not matched to a gene: 8. In DNA, the CDR3 is TGTGCCAGCAGCCAGTTAGCGGGACTAAGTACCGGGGAGCTGTTTTTT. This translates into CASSQLAGLSTGELFF.

A single count supports this clone. The chain has TRBV28 and TRBJ1-2, with D possibly TRBD1 on 5 matching bases. The germline V gene has CDR1 MDHEN and CDR2 SYDVKM. This CDR3 spans 14 amino acids. The germline V and J ends were trimmed by 4 bases and 2 bases, with 11 bases remaining between them. The CDR3 sequence is CASSSRPGNYGYTF. The CDR3, as DNA: TGTGCCAGCAGTTCGCGGCCAGGGAACTATGGCTACACCTTC.

The rearrangement links TRBV11-3 to TRBJ1-1, with a tentative D call TRBD1 (5 bases). Trimming shortened V by 0 bases and J by 1 base, and 12 bases separated the two germline ends. The CDR3 sequence is 16 residues long. Germline loops: CDR1 SGHNT, CDR2 YENEEA. The CDR3 spells CASSLEGSGGNTEAFF. The CDR3 DNA reads TGTGCCAGCAGCTTAGAAGGATCGGGGGGGAACACTGAAGCTTTCTTT.

The chain links TRBV28 to TRBJ1-1; D ambiguous. Germline-derived CDR1 and CDR2 are MDHEN and SYDVKM. V shed 5 bases and J shed 5 bases, with 9 bases lying between them. This CDR3 has 12 amino acids. CDR3 nucleotide sequence: TGTGCCAGCAGTAAAACTCGGACTGAAGCTTTCTTT. Amino acids: CASSKTRTEAFF.

CDR3 sequence (DNA): TGTGCCAGCTCACTCCTGACAGGGGGAGACTCTGGAAACACCATATATTTT. Its protein is CASSLLTGGDSGNTIYF. The rearrangement joins TRBV18 to TRBJ1-3; 9 bases agree with TRBD1. The trim removed 4 bases at V and 0 bases at J, leaving 7 bases unmatched. Germline CDR1 is KGHSH and CDR2 is LQKENI. The CDR3 has 17 residues.

This sequence joins TRBV5-1 and TRBJ1-1; 7 nucleotides line up with TRBD1. The CDR3 covers 15 residues. Germline V CDR1 and CDR2: SGHRS, YFSETQ. V lost 4 bases, J lost 3 bases, and 9 bases stayed unmatched. CDR3 DNA: TGCGCCAGCAGCCTAATGGGGGACAGAGACACTGAAGCTTTCTTT. This translates into CASSLMGDRDTEAFF.

The sample holds one count of this clone. The rearrangement links TRBV6-5 to TRBJ1-2; possibly TRBD1 for D (6 bases). CDR1 and CDR2 from the germline V gene are MNHEY and SVGAGI. Trimming took 5 bases from V and 7 from J, leaving 17 bases between them. The CDR3 is made up of 14 amino acids. The CDR3 DNA sequence: TGTGCCAGCAGTGACCAGGGGTCTGTGAGTGGCTACACCTTC. It is translated as CASSDQGSVSGYTF.

V usage is TRBV5-6 and J usage is TRBJ2-7, with 9 bases aligning to TRBD1. With V trimmed by 1 base and J by 3 bases, 8 bases remained unmatched. The germline V gene encodes CDR1 SGHDT and CDR2 YYEEEE. The CDR3 totals 16 residues. The CDR3 protein is CASSLLGTGPIYEQYF. Written as DNA, the CDR3 is TGTGCCAGCAGCTTGCTCGGGACAGGGCCTATCTACGAGCAGTACTTC.

The chain recombines TRBV11-2 with TRBJ2-1; no definite D call. The CDR3 has 16 amino acids. Germline-derived CDR1 and CDR2 are SGHAT and FQNNGV. V lost 5 bases, J lost 1 base, and 15 bases lay in between. CDR3 in amino acids: CASSHGLPRSYNEQFF. For the CDR3, the DNA is TGTGCCAGCAGCCATGGGCTCCCAAGGTCCTACAATGAGCAGTTCTTC.

The chain recombines TRBV9 with TRBJ1-4; TRBD1 is a possible D gene (6 bases). V lost 4 bases and J 7 bases, leaving 20 bases between the germline ends. This CDR3 has 16 amino acids. Per the germline V gene, CDR1 is SGDLS and CDR2 is YYNGEE. In nucleotides, the CDR3 is TGTGCCAGCAGCCCGACCTCCAGGGGAAGAGGTGAAAAACTGTTTTTT. Its protein is CASSPTSRGRGEKLFF.

This clone was recorded only once. This chain connects TRBV20-1 to TRBJ1-4; D is unclear. The CDR3 runs 11 residues. V shed 0 bases and J shed 16 bases, with 12 bases lying between them. Germline CDR1 is DFQATT and CDR2 is SNEGSKA (reference sequence). The CDR3 DNA is TGCAGTGCTAGAGAGGTTCCTACTCCGTTTTTT. It yields the protein CSAREVPTPFF.

V usage is TRBV5-5 and J usage is TRBJ1-1; a weak D match, TRBD1 (5 bases). The germline gives CDR1 SGHKS, CDR2 YYEKEE (reference sequence). V was shortened by 1 base and J by 1 base, with 11 bases between the two germline ends. The CDR3 totals 15 residues. CDR3 region: CASSLWSGSNTEAFF. The CDR3 DNA sequence: TGTGCCAGCAGCTTGTGGTCAGGGTCGAACACTGAAGCTTTCTTT.

The V and J genes are TRBV27 and TRBJ2-5, with 7 nucleotides matching TRBD1. Germline V gene lookup returns CDR1 MNHEY and CDR2 SMNVEV (reference sequence). Trimming removed 4 bases from V and 2 bases from J; junction bases left unmatched: 7. The CDR3 loop spans 15 amino acids. CDR3 loop: CASSSPGTAQETQYF. The DNA of the CDR3 is TGTGCCAGCAGTTCACCCGGGACAGCTCAAGAGACCCAGTACTTC.

The CDR3 DNA follows: TGCGCCAGCAGCCAAACCGGGACAGGGGGCTACAATGAGCAGTTCTTC. Translation: CASSQTGTGGYNEQFF. This rearrangement joins TRBV5-1 to TRBJ2-1, with TRBD1 matching 11 bases. The CDR3 runs 16 residues. Germline V CDR1 and CDR2: SGHRS, YFSETQ. J gave up 3 bases and V 4 bases, and 6 bases lay outside the gene matches.

The V gene is TRBV9, the J gene TRBJ2-3; D remains ambiguous. Per the germline V gene, CDR1 is SGDLS and CDR2 is YYNGEE. V lost 0 bases and J 6 bases, leaving 5 bases between the germline ends. CDR3 size: 12 residues. The CDR3 nucleotides are TGTGCCAGCAGCGTAGAAGCCGATACGCAGTATTTT. This encodes CASSVEADTQYF.

This chain connects TRBV7-2 to TRBJ2-1; TRBD2 agrees at 7 bases. The length of the CDR3 is 16 residues. Germline-derived CDR1 and CDR2 are SGHTA and FQGNSA. Trimming cost V 2 bases and J 7 bases; bases outside gene matches: 11. The CDR3 region is CASSLWGTGGSNEQFF. The CDR3 coding sequence is TGTGCCAGCAGCTTATGGGGTACCGGGGGGTCGAATGAGCAGTTCTTC.

The chain carries TRBV28 and TRBJ2-7, with TRBD2 matching over 8 bases. Germline CDR1 is MDHEN and CDR2 is SYDVKM. This CDR3 has 15 residues. The J segment lost 3 bases and the V segment lost 6 bases, leaving 10 bases of the junction unmatched. The CDR3 here is CASSELAEVRYEQYF. CDR3 bases: TGTGCCAGCAGCGAACTAGCGGAGGTCCGCTACGAGCAGTACTTC.

This chain joins TRBV4-2 and TRBJ2-5, with 12 positions matching TRBD2. Germline CDR1 LGHNA, CDR2 YNFKEQ. V lost 0 bases, J lost 3 bases, and 2 bases stayed unmatched. This CDR3 is 16 amino acids long. CDR3: CASSQEASGREETQYF. CDR3 nucleotides: TGTGCCAGCAGCCAAGAGGCTAGCGGGAGGGAAGAGACCCAGTACTTC.

The V call is TRBV5-1, the J call TRBJ2-1; 7 bases fit TRBD1. The V gene's germline CDR1 is SGHRS and CDR2 YFSETQ. This CDR3 is 16 amino acids long. The J segment lost 3 bases and the V segment lost 3 bases, leaving 9 bases of the junction unmatched. The CDR3 bases are TGCGCCAGCAGCTCGCTACCACGACAGGGCTACAATGAGCAGTTCTTC. Translated: CASSSLPRQGYNEQFF.

The chain uses TRBV4-1 and TRBJ1-3, with TRBD1 as a possible D gene (5 bases). The V and J ends lost 1 base and 0 bases respectively, with 13 bases between them. The germline V gene encodes CDR1 MGHRA and CDR2 YSYEKL. This CDR3 spans 17 amino acids. The CDR3 spells CASSQVGQGPSGNTIYF. In DNA, the CDR3 is TGCGCCAGCAGCCAAGTTGGGCAGGGCCCCTCTGGAAACACCATATATTTT.

This clone was detected only a few times. V and J are TRBV7-8 and TRBJ2-7; D is undetermined. Germline CDR1 and CDR2: SGHVS and FQNEAQ. The CDR3 consists of 14 residues. Trimming left V 1 base short and J 4 bases short, with 11 bases between. The DNA for the CDR3 is TGTGCCAGCAGCTTAGAGTTGAGGTCGTACGAGCAGTACTTC. As protein: CASSLELRSYEQYF.

CDR3 amino acids: CASDMSGGAFNEQFF. CDR3 DNA: TGTGCCAGCGACATGAGCGGGGGGGCTTTCAATGAGCAGTTCTTC. This chain links TRBV6-1 with TRBJ2-1, with 10 bases identical to TRBD2. This CDR3 has 15 residues. Trimming cost V 8 bases and J 6 bases; bases outside gene matches: 10. Germline CDR1 MNHNS, CDR2 SASEGT.

This clone was observed once. The chain couples TRBV10-2 to TRBJ1-2; D is uncertain. With 0 bases removed from V and 5 bases from J, the gap between germline ends came to 16 bases. Germline CDR1 is WSHSY and CDR2 is SAAADI. The CDR3 sequence is 16 residues long. As DNA, the CDR3 is TGCGCCAGCAGTGAGTCGGTACAGCCCTATTCGTATGGCTACACCTTC. It translates to CASSESVQPYSYGYTF.

The chain joins TRBV5-1 to TRBJ1-4; 11 bases match TRBD1. Per germline, CDR1 SGHRS and CDR2 YFSETQ. This CDR3 comprises 17 residues. V was pared by 1 base and J by 8 bases, with 10 bases of the junction left unmatched. CDR3 sequence reads: CASSLPPRTGGEEKLFF. The CDR3 DNA is TGCGCCAGCAGCTTGCCCCCTCGGACAGGGGGCGAAGAAAAACTGTTTTTT.

A few counts support this clone. The chain links TRBV5-3 to TRBJ2-7; 9 nucleotides agree with TRBD1. TRBV5-3 is reported as an ORF; its role is uncertain. CDR3 length: 16 residues. J was trimmed by 5 bases and V by 3 bases; bases with no gene match: 12. CDR3 sequence: CARSSYPRDRDHEQYF. CDR3 sequence (DNA): TGTGCCAGAAGCTCATACCCCCGGGACAGGGACCACGAGCAGTACTTC.

The V call is TRBV4-3, the J call TRBJ1-6; 9 bases agree with TRBD1. The V gene's germline CDR1 is LGHNA and CDR2 YSLEER. CDR3 length: 15 residues. V gave up 4 bases and J gave up 7 bases; unmatched junction bases: 5. CDR3 residues: CASSPGTGRNSPLHF. CDR3 nucleotides: TGCGCCAGCAGCCCAGGGACAGGGCGGAATTCACCCCTCCACTTT.

The chain links TRBV2 to TRBJ1-2; D gene ambiguous. The germline CDR1 and CDR2 sequences are SNHLY and FYNNEI. The CDR3 runs to 14 residues. The germline V and J ends were trimmed by 5 bases and 0 bases, with 10 bases remaining between them. CDR3 protein: CASSRSGTNYGYTF. The CDR3 DNA sequence: TGTGCCAGCAGTCGTTCAGGAACTAACTATGGCTACACCTTC.

The V call is TRBV9, the J call TRBJ1-6; 7 nucleotides align to TRBD1. This CDR3 comprises 18 residues. The V gene's germline CDR1 is SGDLS and CDR2 YYNGEE. V lost 3 bases, J lost 9 bases, and 18 bases stayed unmatched. CDR3 loop: CASSDSTPSGGFGSPLHF. The CDR3 DNA reads TGTGCCAGCAGCGACTCAACGCCCTCAGGGGGGTTCGGTTCACCCCTCCACTTT.

V gene TRBV15 combines with J gene TRBJ2-1, with a possible D match to TRBD2 (6 bases). The CDR3 contains 15 residues. CDR1 and CDR2 from the germline V gene are LNHNV and YYDKDF (reference sequence). Trimming took off 5 bases at V and 1 base at J, with 12 bases between the two ends. CDR3 nucleotides: TGTGCCACCAGCCTAGGCGGGGTTTCCTACAATGAGCAGTTCTTC. The encoded protein is CATSLGGVSYNEQFF.